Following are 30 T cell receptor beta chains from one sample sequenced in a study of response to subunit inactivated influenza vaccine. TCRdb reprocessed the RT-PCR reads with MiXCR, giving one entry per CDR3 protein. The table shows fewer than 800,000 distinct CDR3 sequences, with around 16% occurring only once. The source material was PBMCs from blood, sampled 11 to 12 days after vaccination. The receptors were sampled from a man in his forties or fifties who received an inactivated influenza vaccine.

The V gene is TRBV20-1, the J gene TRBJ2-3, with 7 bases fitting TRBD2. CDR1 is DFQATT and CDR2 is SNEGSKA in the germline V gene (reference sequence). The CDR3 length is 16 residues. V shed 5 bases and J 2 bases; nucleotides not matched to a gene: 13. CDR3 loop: CSACDMREYHTDTQYF. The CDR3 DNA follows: TGCAGTGCTTGCGATATGCGGGAGTACCACACAGATACGCAGTATTTT.

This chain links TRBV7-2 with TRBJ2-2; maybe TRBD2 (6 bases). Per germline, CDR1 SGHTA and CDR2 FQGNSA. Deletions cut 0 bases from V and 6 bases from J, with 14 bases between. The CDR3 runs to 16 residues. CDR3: CASSLAGGLVAGELFF. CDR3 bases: TGTGCCAGCAGCTTAGCGGGAGGTTTGGTGGCCGGGGAGCTGTTTTTT.

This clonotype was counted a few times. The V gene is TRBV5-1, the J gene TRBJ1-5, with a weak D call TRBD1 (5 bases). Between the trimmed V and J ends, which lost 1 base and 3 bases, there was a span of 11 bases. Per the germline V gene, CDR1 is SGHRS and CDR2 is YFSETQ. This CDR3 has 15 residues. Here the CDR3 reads CASSLLGGSNQPQHF. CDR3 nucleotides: TGCGCCAGCAGCTTGCTGGGGGGGTCCAATCAGCCCCAGCATTTT.

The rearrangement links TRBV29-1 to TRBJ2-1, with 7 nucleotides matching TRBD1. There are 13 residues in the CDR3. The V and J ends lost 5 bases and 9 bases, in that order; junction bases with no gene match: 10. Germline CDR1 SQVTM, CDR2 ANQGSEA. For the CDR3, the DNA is TGCAGCGTTAGAGGGGGCCTAGGACGTGAGCAGTTCTTC. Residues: CSVRGGLGREQFF.

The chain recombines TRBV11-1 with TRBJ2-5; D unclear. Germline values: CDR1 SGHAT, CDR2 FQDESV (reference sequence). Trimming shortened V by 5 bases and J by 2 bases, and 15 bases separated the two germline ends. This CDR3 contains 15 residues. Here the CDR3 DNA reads TGTGCCAGCAGCCCCACCTCGGCGCGGCAAGAGACCCAGTACTTC. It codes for CASSPTSARQETQYF.

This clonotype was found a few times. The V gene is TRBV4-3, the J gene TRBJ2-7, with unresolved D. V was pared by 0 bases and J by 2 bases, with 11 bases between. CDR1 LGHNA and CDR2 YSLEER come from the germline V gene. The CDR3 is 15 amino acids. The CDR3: CASSQDTGGAYEQYF. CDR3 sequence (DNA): TGCGCCAGCAGCCAAGATACGGGTGGAGCCTACGAGCAGTACTTC.

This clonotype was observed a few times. DNA of the CDR3: TGCGCCAGCAGCTTGGACGGGACCCCGACCTACGAGCAGTACTTC. Translating gives CASSLDGTPTYEQYF. This sequence joins TRBV5-1 and TRBJ2-7; D is perhaps TRBD1 or TRBD2 (5 bases each). This CDR3 spans 15 amino acids. Germline lookup yields CDR1 SGHRS and CDR2 YFSETQ. Trimming cost V 0 bases and J 2 bases, with 12 bases left between them.

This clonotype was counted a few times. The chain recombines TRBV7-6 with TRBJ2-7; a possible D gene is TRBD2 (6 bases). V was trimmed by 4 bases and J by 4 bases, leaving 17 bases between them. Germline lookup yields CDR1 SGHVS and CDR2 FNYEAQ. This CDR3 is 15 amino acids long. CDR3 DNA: TGTGCCAGCAGCTGGGACTGGAGCGTTAGTTACGAGCAGTACTTC. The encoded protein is CASSWDWSVSYEQYF.

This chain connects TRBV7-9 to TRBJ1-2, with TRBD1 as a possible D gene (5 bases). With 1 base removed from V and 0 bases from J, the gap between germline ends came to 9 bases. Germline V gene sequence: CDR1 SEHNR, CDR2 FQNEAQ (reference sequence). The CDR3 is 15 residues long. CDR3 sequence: CASSLGSGPNYGYTF. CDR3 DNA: TGTGCCAGCAGCTTAGGGTCAGGGCCTAACTATGGCTACACCTTC.

The CDR3 reads CASSQQALGGQPQHF. CDR3 bases: TGCGCCAGCAGCCAACAAGCGCTGGGGGGTCAGCCCCAGCATTTT. V is TRBV4-3 and J is TRBJ1-5; D is possibly TRBD1 (5 bases). Germline CDR1 is LGHNA and CDR2 is YSLEER. This CDR3 is 15 amino acids long. The V end was cut by 2 bases, the J end by 6 bases, with 14 bases between.

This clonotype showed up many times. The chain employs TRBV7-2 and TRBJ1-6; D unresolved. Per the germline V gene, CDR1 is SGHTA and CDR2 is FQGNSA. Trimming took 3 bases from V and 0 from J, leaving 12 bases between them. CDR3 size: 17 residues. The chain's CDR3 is CASSLTNSYSYNSPLHF. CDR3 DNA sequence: TGTGCCAGCAGCTTGACAAACAGCTACTCCTATAATTCACCCCTCCACTTT.

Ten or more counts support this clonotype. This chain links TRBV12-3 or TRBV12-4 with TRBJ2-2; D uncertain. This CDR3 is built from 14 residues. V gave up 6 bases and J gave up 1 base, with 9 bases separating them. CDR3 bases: TGTGCCAGCAGACCCGCAGGGAACACCGGGGAGCTGTTTTTT. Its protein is CASRPAGNTGELFF.

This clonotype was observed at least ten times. The DNA for the CDR3 is TGCAGTGCCCCAAAATGGGCGAGGATTTTAGACTACGAGCAGTACTTC. Translating it yields CSAPKWARILDYEQYF. This chain joins TRBV20-1 and TRBJ2-7; D ambiguous. Trimming stripped 6 bases from V and 3 bases from J, with 24 bases between. The length of the CDR3 is 16 residues. Looked up from germline, CDR1 is DFQATT and CDR2 is SNEGSKA (reference sequence).

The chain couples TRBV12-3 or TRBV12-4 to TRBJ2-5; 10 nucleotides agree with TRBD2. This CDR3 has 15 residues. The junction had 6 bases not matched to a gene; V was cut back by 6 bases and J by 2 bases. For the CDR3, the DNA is TGTGCCAGCAGACGGACTAGCGGAGTACAAGAGACCCAGTACTTC. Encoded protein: CASRRTSGVQETQYF.

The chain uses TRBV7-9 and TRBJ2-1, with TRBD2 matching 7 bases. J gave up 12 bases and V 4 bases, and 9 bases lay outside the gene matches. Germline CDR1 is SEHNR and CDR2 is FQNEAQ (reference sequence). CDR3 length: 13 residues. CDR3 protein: CASSSGLAGVQFF. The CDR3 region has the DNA TGTGCCAGCAGCTCGGGACTCGCGGGAGTGCAGTTCTTC.

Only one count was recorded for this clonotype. CDR3 in DNA: TGTGCCAGCAGTTTAATTCGGGGGAGCTATGGCTACACCTTC. Protein: CASSLIRGSYGYTF. V is TRBV28 and J is TRBJ1-2, with D tentatively TRBD1 (5 bases). From germline, CDR1 is MDHEN and CDR2 SYDVKM. V was pared by 2 bases and J by 4 bases, with 11 bases between. CDR3 size: 14 residues.

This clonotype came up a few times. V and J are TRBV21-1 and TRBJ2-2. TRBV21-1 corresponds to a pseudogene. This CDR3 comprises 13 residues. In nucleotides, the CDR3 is TGTGCCAGCAGCGACCGTCCTAGCGGGGAGCTGTTTTTT. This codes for CASSDRPSGELFF.

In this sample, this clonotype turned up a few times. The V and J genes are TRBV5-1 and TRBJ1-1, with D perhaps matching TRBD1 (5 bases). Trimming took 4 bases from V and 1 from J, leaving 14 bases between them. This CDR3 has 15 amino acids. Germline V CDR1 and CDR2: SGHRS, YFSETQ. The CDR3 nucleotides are TGCGCCAGCAGCGGAACGGGGGGAAGGAACACTGAAGCTTTCTTT. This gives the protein CASSGTGGRNTEAFF.

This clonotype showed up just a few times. CDR3 sequence reads: CSALGQVNTGELFF. CDR3 DNA sequence: TGCAGCGCCCTCGGACAGGTTAACACCGGGGAGCTGTTTTTT. The gene calls are TRBV29-1 and TRBJ2-2, with TRBD1 matching over 7 bases. V was pared by 7 bases and J by 2 bases, with 7 bases of the junction left unmatched. Germline CDR1 and CDR2: SQVTM and ANQGSEA. The length of the CDR3 is 14 residues.

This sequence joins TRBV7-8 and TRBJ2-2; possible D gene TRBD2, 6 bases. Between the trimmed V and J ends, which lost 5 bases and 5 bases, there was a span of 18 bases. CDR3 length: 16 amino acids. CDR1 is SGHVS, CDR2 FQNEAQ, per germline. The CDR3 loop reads CASSATAGRRTGELFF. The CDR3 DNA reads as TGTGCCAGCAGCGCCACGGCCGGGAGACGGACCGGGGAGCTGTTTTTT.

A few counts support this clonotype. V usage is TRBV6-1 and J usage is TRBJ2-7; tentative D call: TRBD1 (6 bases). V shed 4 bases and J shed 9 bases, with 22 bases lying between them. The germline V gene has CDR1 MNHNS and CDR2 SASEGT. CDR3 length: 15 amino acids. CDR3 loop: CASSGTELAYEWQYF. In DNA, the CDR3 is TGTGCCAGCAGTGGGACAGAGCTCGCCTACGAGTGGCAGTACTTC.

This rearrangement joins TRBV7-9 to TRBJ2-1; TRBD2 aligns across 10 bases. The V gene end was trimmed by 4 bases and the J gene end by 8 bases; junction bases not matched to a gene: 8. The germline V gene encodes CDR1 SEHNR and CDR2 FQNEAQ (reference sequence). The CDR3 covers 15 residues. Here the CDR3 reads CASSSSGTSVHEQFF. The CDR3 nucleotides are TGTGCCAGCAGCTCGTCCGGGACTAGCGTCCATGAGCAGTTCTTC.

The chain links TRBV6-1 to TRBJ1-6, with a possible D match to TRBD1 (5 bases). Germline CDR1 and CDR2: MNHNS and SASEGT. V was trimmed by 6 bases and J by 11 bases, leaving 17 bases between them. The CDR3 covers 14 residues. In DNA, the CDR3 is TGTGCCAGCAGCGAAACCTGGGAGGGGCCACCCCTCCACTTT. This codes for CASSETWEGPPLHF.

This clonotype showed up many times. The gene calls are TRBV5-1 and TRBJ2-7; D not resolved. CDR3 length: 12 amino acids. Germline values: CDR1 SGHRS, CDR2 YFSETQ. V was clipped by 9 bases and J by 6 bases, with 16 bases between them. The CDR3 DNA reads TGCGCCATCTCGCCCCGCCTCTCCGAGCAGTACTTC. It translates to CAISPRLSEQYF.

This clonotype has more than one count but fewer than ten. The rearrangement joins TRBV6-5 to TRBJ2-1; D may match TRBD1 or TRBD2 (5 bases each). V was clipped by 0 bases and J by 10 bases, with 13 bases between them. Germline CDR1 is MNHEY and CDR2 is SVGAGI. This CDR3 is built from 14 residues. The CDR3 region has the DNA TGTGCCAGCAGTTACTCGATTTCATGGGACGAGCAGTTCTTC. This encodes CASSYSISWDEQFF.

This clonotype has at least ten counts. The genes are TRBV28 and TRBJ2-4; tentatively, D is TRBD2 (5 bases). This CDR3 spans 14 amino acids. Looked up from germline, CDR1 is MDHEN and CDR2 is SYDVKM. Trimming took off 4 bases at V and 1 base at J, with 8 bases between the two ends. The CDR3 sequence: CASSSPGAKNIQYF. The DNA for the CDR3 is TGTGCCAGCAGTTCCCCGGGGGCCAAAAACATTCAGTACTTC.

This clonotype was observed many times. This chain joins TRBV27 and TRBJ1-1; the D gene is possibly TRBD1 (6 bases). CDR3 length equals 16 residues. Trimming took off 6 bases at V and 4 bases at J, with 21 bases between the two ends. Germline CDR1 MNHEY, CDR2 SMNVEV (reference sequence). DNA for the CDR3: TGTGCCAGCAGACCGGGGGCTATGGGTACCGGCACTGAAGCTTTCTTT. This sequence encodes CASRPGAMGTGTEAFF.

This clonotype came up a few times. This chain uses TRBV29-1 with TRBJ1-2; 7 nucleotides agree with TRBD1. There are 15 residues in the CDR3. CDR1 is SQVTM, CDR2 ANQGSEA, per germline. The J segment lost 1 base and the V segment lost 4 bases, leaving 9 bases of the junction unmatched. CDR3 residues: CSVGGQLPINYGYTF. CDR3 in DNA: TGCAGCGTTGGGGGACAGCTCCCAATTAACTATGGCTACACCTTC.

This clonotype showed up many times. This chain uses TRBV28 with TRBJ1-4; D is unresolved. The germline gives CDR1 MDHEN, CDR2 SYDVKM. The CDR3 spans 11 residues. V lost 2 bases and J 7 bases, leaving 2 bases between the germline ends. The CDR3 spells CASSLREKLFF. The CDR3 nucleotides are TGTGCCAGCAGTTTACGTGAAAAACTGTTTTTT.

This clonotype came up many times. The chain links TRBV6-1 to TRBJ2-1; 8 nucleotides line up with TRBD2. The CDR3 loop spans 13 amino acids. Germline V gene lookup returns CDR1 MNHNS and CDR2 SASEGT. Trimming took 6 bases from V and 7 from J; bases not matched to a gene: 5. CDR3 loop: CASRAGGWNEQFF. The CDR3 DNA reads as TGTGCCAGCAGGGCGGGAGGCTGGAATGAGCAGTTCTTC.